What follows is one T cell receptor beta chain and its context. Its matching antigen is unknown. The sample belongs to a study of CXCR3-negative and CXCR3-positive naive CD8 T cells. Turning to the study itself: There were approximately 140 million TRB reads altogether, and each library had about 1.5 +/- 0.3 million of them.

Researchers prepared the TRB cDNA libraries using 5' RACE with UMI labels. TCRdb re-called the 5' RACE reads and gives one entry per CDR3 protein, without DNA. The sample holds around 40,000 distinct CDR3 sequences. CDR3 length: 16 amino acids. Germline loops: CDR1 MGHRA, CDR2 YSYEKL. Study findings and constraints: Naive subsets were similarly diverse, while memory CD8+ repertoires were much less diverse. Fresh PBMCs served for most assays, and CXCR3 expression fell partially after cryopreservation. Naive CXCR3-negative and CXCR3-positive cells had similar TRBV-TRBJ usage; memory differed.

The sample taken for sequencing was memory CD8+ T cells from blood. The V call is TRBV4-1, the J call TRBJ2-1; TCRdb calls TRBD2, which cannot be checked without DNA. This receptor was obtained from a human donor in good health. Some clones in this sample may be carry-over from other donors' samples. This chain's CDR3 is CASSQELAGSYNEQFF.